Listed here are 20 T cell receptor beta chains from one sample, sequenced in a study of CD8 T cells in Susac syndrome. RNA in amounts of about 0.5 to 1 ug was reverse transcribed with random hexamers. TCRdb reanalysed the immunoSEQ multiplex PCR reads using MiXCR and keeps one entry per CDR3 protein. This table holds a few hundred thousand distinct CDR3 sequences, about 85% found once. Sequenced: CD8+ T cells from PBMCs. The receptors here all came from a human donor with multiple sclerosis.

The V and J genes are TRBV27 and TRBJ2-3, with 10 nucleotides matching TRBD1. The CDR3 runs to 15 residues. The V gene's germline CDR1 is MNHEY and CDR2 SMNVEV (reference sequence). Germline trimming cut 5 bases from V and 7 bases from J; bases unmatched to any gene: 9. This CDR3 is CASSTPGQGENTQYF. CDR3 coding DNA: TGTGCCAGCAGTACCCCCGGACAGGGGGAGAATACGCAGTATTTT.

V gene TRBV20-1 combines with J gene TRBJ2-1, with D possibly matching TRBD1 (5 bases). From germline, CDR1 is DFQATT and CDR2 SNEGSKA (reference sequence). V shed 0 bases and J shed 9 bases, with 12 bases lying between them. The CDR3 is 13 amino acids. The CDR3 DNA is TGCAGTGCTAGAGACCTCCAGGGTAGTGAGCAGTTCTTC. Translation gives CSARDLQGSEQFF.

The gene calls are TRBV5-6 and TRBJ1-5; D call uncertain. Germline V CDR1 and CDR2: SGHDT, YYEEEE. The germline V and J ends were trimmed by 0 bases and 0 bases, with 7 bases remaining between them. The CDR3 is made up of 15 amino acids. CDR3 sequence reads: CASSLGVNSNQPQHF. CDR3 bases: TGTGCCAGCAGCTTGGGAGTCAATAGCAATCAGCCCCAGCATTTT.

The V gene is TRBV3-1, the J gene TRBJ1-2; D not resolved. CDR3 length: 14 amino acids. Germline V gene lookup returns CDR1 LGHDT and CDR2 YNNKEL (reference sequence). Trimming cost V 1 base and J 8 bases, with 14 bases left between them. The chain's CDR3 is CASSQGAPVEGYTF. The CDR3, as DNA: TGTGCCAGCAGCCAAGGGGCACCCGTGGAAGGCTACACCTTC.

J is TRBJ1-5 and V is TRBV4-1; a possible D gene is TRBD1 (5 bases). The germline V gene encodes CDR1 MGHRA and CDR2 YSYEKL. Trimming pared 5 bases from V and 0 bases from J, leaving 11 bases between. This CDR3 region has 15 residues. The CDR3 DNA follows: TGCGCCAGCAGCGCCCTCGGGGGTAGCAATCAGCCCCAGCATTTT. It encodes CASSALGGSNQPQHF.

V gene TRBV27 combines with J gene TRBJ2-7, with 10 bases that match TRBD1. The V and J ends lost 6 bases and 2 bases, in that order; junction bases with no gene match: 7. Germline values: CDR1 MNHEY, CDR2 SMNVEV (reference sequence). CDR3 length equals 15 residues. The CDR3 nucleotides are TGTGCCAGCAGATGGTTAGGACAGGGGGCCTACGAGCAGTACTTC. Its translation is CASRWLGQGAYEQYF.

Points on this clonotype: Its ends do not fully match the called genes, so a read error is possible. The chain employs TRBV7-7 and TRBJ2-1, with 9 nucleotides matching TRBD1. Germline loops: CDR1 SSHAT, CDR2 FNYEAQ (reference sequence). The length of the CDR3 is 15 residues. This CDR3 reads CASSLGTGSPNEQFF. The CDR3 DNA reads as TGTGCTAGCAGCTTGGGGACAGGGAGCCCCAATGAGCAGTTCTTC.

The rearrangement links TRBV25-1 to TRBJ2-1; D ambiguous. In germline, CDR1 is MGHDK, CDR2 SYGVNS. The germline V and J ends were trimmed by 3 bases and 8 bases, with 11 bases remaining between them. The CDR3 runs 13 residues. The CDR3 loop reads CASSDVVSDEQFF. The CDR3 DNA reads TGTGCCAGCAGTGACGTCGTGTCTGATGAGCAGTTCTTC.

This chain joins TRBV6-5 and TRBJ2-7, with TRBD1 identical over 8 bases. This CDR3 contains 16 residues. With 0 bases clipped from V and 4 bases from J, the junction kept 8 bases outside the gene matches. Germline V CDR1 and CDR2: MNHEY, SVGAGI. DNA for the CDR3: TGTGCCAGCAGTTACTCTACAGGGGGGAGAGGATACGAGCAGTACTTC. Translated: CASSYSTGGRGYEQYF.

The V gene is TRBV29-1, the J gene TRBJ2-1; D might be TRBD1 (5 bases). Germline V CDR1 and CDR2: SQVTM, ANQGSEA. The CDR3 extends over 13 amino acids. Trimming removed 3 bases from V and 6 bases from J, with 12 bases in between. The CDR3 DNA is TGCAGCGTTGAGGGGCGGCCAGGCAATGAGCAGTTCTTC. Translation: CSVEGRPGNEQFF.

The chain carries TRBV11-2 and TRBJ1-2; D possibly corresponds to TRBD1 (5 bases). Germline V gene data show CDR1 as SGHAT and CDR2 as FQNNGV. This CDR3 has 13 residues. Trimming took off 6 bases at V and 4 bases at J, with 12 bases between the two ends. This CDR3 is CASSHGASYGYTF. Here the CDR3 DNA reads TGTGCCAGCAGTCACGGGGCCAGCTATGGCTACACCTTC.

J is TRBJ1-2 and V is TRBV12-3 or TRBV12-4, with a possible D match to TRBD1 (5 bases). V was trimmed by 5 bases and J by 4 bases, leaving 20 bases between them. The CDR3 length is 16 residues. CDR3 bases: TGTGCCAGCAGTCCCATGGGGGGGGACTACGGCTATGGCTACACCTTC. It encodes CASSPMGGDYGYGYTF.

CDR3 region: CAWNGIATEAFF. In DNA, the CDR3 is TGTGCCTGGAATGGGATCGCCACTGAAGCTTTCTTT. This chain joins TRBV30 and TRBJ1-1; D is ambiguous. The CDR3 spans 12 residues. The germline V and J ends were trimmed by 4 bases and 4 bases, with 10 bases remaining between them. Germline V lookup: CDR1 GTSNPN, CDR2 SVGIG (reference sequence).

The rearrangement uses TRBV11-3 and TRBJ2-1, with 15 bases lining up with TRBD2. The J segment lost 8 bases and the V segment lost 4 bases, leaving 6 bases of the junction unmatched. Germline lookup yields CDR1 SGHNT and CDR2 YENEEA. The CDR3 length is 16 residues. CDR3 loop: CASSSGLAGGRDEQFF. The CDR3 nucleotides read TGTGCCAGCAGCTCCGGACTAGCGGGAGGGCGGGATGAGCAGTTCTTC. The full variable domain, in which reference TRBV11-3 and TRBJ2-1 provide the parts outside the CDR3, is EAGVVQSPRYKIIEKKQPVAFWCNPISGHNTLYWYLQNLGQGPELLIRYENEEAVDDSQLPKDRFSAERLKGVDSTLKIQPAELGDSAVYLCASSSGLAGGRDEQFFGPGTRLTVL.

This chain uses TRBV12-3 or TRBV12-4 with TRBJ1-2, with 8 bases lining up with TRBD1. The ends lost 7 bases at V and 2 bases at J; junction bases unmatched: 18. There are 18 residues in the CDR3. The CDR3 here is CASTIGQGRVSSNYGYTF. In DNA form, the CDR3 reads TGTGCCAGCACCATTGGACAGGGTAGGGTCTCTAGCAACTATGGCTACACCTTC.

CDR3 nucleotide sequence: TGTGCCAGCACGTCCGGGGCAGCGGGAGAGACCCAGTACTTC. Its protein is CASTSGAAGETQYF. This chain uses TRBV12-3 or TRBV12-4 with TRBJ2-5; tentatively, D is TRBD2 (6 bases). Trimming stripped 7 bases from V and 4 bases from J, with 16 bases between. This CDR3 spans 14 amino acids.

The CDR3 DNA is TGTGCCAGTAGTATGGGGACGGTCCTCGAGACGGATACGCAGTATTTT. Translated, it gives CASSMGTVLETDTQYF. The V gene is TRBV19, the J gene TRBJ2-3; the D gene could be TRBD1 or TRBD2 (5 bases each). Germline-derived CDR1 and CDR2 are LNHDA and SQIVND (reference sequence). The CDR3 extends over 16 amino acids. V dropped 3 bases and J dropped 6 bases, with 19 bases sitting between them.

The V gene is TRBV19, the J gene TRBJ2-5, with D perhaps given as TRBD1 or TRBD2 (6 bases each). V was trimmed by 7 bases and J by 2 bases, leaving 17 bases between them. Germline CDR1 LNHDA, CDR2 SQIVND (reference sequence). CDR3 length: 15 amino acids. The CDR3 reads CASMGGLGNQETQYF. CDR3 DNA: TGTGCCAGTATGGGGGGCTTGGGGAATCAAGAGACCCAGTACTTC.

A single count supports this clonotype. V and J are TRBV27 and TRBJ2-5; D is possibly TRBD2 (5 bases). CDR1 MNHEY and CDR2 SMNVEV come from the germline V gene (reference sequence). Trimming took off 1 base at V and 4 bases at J, with 10 bases between the two ends. This CDR3 region has 14 residues. The CDR3 loop is CASSLLGAGETQYF. The CDR3 region has the DNA TGTGCCAGCAGTTTATTGGGTGCGGGAGAGACCCAGTACTTC.

A remark on this clonotype: At one boundary the junction diverges from the germline segment, which might be a read error. This chain connects TRBV27 to TRBJ2-7, with 13 nucleotides matching TRBD2. This CDR3 contains 15 residues. CDR1 and CDR2 (germline): MNHEY, SMNVEV (reference sequence). In DNA form, the CDR3 reads TGTACCAGCAGTAACGGACTAGCGGGAGTTCGGGAGCAGTACTTC. Translated, it gives CTSSNGLAGVREQYF.